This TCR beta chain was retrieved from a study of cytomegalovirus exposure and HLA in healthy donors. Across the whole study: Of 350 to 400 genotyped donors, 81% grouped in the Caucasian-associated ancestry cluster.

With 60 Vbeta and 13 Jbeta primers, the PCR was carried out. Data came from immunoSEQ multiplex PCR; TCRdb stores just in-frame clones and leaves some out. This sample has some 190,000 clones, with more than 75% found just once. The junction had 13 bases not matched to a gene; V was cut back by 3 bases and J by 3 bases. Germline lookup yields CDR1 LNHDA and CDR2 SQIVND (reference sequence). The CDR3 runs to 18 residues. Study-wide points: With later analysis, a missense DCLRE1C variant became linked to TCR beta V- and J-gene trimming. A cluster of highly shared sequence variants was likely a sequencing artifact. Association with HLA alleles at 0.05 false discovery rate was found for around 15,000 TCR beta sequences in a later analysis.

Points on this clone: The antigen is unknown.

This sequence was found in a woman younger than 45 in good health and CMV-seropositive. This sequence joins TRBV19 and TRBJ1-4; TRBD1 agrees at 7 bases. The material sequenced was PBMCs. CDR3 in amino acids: CASSIIRGLQVANEKLFF. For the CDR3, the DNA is TGTGCCAGTAGTATCATAAGGGGGCTGCAAGTAGCTAATGAAAAACTGTTTTTT.